In this sample, the clone carrying this T cell receptor beta chain turned up a few times. This sample is part of a study of blood T cell repertoires in COVID-19. Study context: The United States, Italy and Spain were the sources of the acute and convalescent COVID-19 samples. Sources were T cells, B-cell-depleted T cells, or PBMCs; the material itself was cDNA or gDNA.

In the original processing: Cell counts per sample came from amplifying reference gene primers. Only in-frame clones appear in the TCRdb table, and some are missing; sequencing was by immunoSEQ multiplex PCR. V, J and clone size are taken as reported in that table, and D and trimming were inferred from the DNA itself. The table records 200,000 to 250,000 clones, approximately 84% of them present only once. This CDR3 is built from 15 residues. Trimming at V came to 0 bases and at J to 5 bases, leaving 4 bases not matched to a gene. Germline CDR1 reads SEHNR; CDR2 reads FQNEAQ (reference sequence). Specimen: peripheral blood. The clonotype was recovered from a woman in her twenties or thirties who had recovered from COVID-19. This chain joins TRBV7-9 and TRBJ2-1; 7 nucleotides align to TRBD2. The CDR3 DNA reads as TGTGCCAGCAGCTTAGCTGAAGCGGGGCACAATGAGCAGTTCTTC. Encoded protein: CASSLAEAGHNEQFF.